This TCR beta chain was recorded in a study of T cell responses to AZD1222 COVID-19 vaccine. Data came from immunoSEQ multiplex PCR; TCRdb stores just in-frame clones and leaves some out. The table includes some 97,000 clones, roughly nine tenths detected once. The CDR3 length is 17 residues. Germline V CDR1 and CDR2: SGHDT, YYEEEE. The V end was cut by 4 bases, the J end by 2 bases, with 20 bases between. With respect to this clone: Antigen specificity is unknown.

Notes on the study in general: Only 5 or 6 people who got AZD1222 tested seropositive at baseline. Spike-specific TCR breadth and depth grew following two AZD1222 doses.

This sequence was found in an adult in good health. The sample was peripheral blood, taken on day 0 of AZD1222 vaccination. This chain joins TRBV5-6 and TRBJ2-3, with D tentatively TRBD1 or TRBD2 (5 bases each). The CDR3 DNA reads as TGTGCCAGCAGCATACGTCGGGATGGGGGTCACACAGATACGCAGTATTTT. Its translation is CASSIRRDGGHTDTQYF.